This TCR beta chain was identified during a study of control samples from healthy donors and cancer patients. The CDR3 is 14 amino acids. Germline V gives CDR1 SGHRS, CDR2 YFSETQ. The germline V and J ends were trimmed by 3 bases and 4 bases, with 8 bases remaining between them. TCRdb keeps only in-frame clones here, not all; method: immunoSEQ multiplex PCR. The data contain about 170,000 clones, 93% of them singletons. As for this clone: Other DNA sequences in the sample encode the same CDR3.

The receptor comes from a woman in her fifties or sixties in good health. The specimen was blood. The chain couples TRBV5-1 to TRBJ2-6; D possibly uses TRBD1 or TRBD2 (5 bases each). CDR3 sequence reads: CASSWGSGANVLTF. The CDR3 region has the DNA TGCGCCAGCAGCTGGGGGAGCGGGGCCAACGTCCTGACTTTC.